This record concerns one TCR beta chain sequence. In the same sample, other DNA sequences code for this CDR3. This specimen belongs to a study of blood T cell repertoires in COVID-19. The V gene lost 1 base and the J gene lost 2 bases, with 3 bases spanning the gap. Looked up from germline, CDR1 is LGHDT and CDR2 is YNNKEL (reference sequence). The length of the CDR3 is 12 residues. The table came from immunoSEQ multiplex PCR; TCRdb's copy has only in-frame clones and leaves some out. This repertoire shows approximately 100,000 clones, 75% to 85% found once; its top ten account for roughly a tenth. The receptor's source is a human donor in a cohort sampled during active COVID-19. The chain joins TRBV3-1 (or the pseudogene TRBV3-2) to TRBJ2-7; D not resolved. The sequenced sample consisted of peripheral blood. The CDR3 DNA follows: TGTGCCAGCAGCCAAGTCGCCTACGAGCAGTACTTC. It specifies CASSQVAYEQYF.